The next 10 T cell receptor beta chains were all read from a single sample in a study of radiation and T cells in renal cell carcinoma. Documented time point: blood 4 weeks post-SBRT, at nephrectomy. Treatment noted: 15 Gy SBRT to primary tumor, nephrectomy 4 weeks later. TCRdb's copy holds only in-frame clones and misses some; the assay was immunoSEQ multiplex PCR. This sample has just under 150,000 clones; 75% to 90% occur once, and the top ten carry 17%. The material sequenced was blood, taken from a patient whose treatment included radiotherapy and nephrectomy. The receptors shown here come from a woman aged 50 to 60 with renal cell carcinoma.

This chain links TRBV9 with TRBJ1-3, with D tentatively TRBD1 (5 bases). Germline CDR1 reads SGDLS; CDR2 reads YYNGEE. The CDR3 is 15 residues long. Trimming left V 0 bases short and J 4 bases short, with 11 bases between. CDR3 amino acids: CASSVVGVSGNTIYF. CDR3 DNA sequence: TGTGCCAGCAGCGTAGTGGGGGTTTCAGGAAACACCATATATTTT.

V usage is TRBV11-2 and J usage is TRBJ2-7; 8 bases line up with TRBD1. The CDR3 contains 15 residues. Germline V gene lookup returns CDR1 SGHAT and CDR2 FQNNGV. Trimming cost V 2 bases and J 6 bases; bases outside gene matches: 9. This CDR3 is CASSLYATGALEQYF. The CDR3 DNA follows: TGTGCCAGCAGCTTATACGCGACAGGGGCTCTCGAGCAGTACTTC.

The CDR3 protein is CASSFQGAGTEAFF. The CDR3 DNA reads as TGCGCCAGCAGCTTTCAGGGGGCTGGAACTGAAGCTTTCTTT. The chain is built from TRBV5-1 and TRBJ1-1; 8 positions agree with TRBD1. V lost 2 bases to trimming and J lost 5 bases; unmatched junction nucleotides: 5. From germline, CDR1 is SGHRS and CDR2 YFSETQ. CDR3 size: 14 residues.

This chain links TRBV2 with TRBJ2-3, with TRBD1 matching over 8 bases. Trimming cost V 7 bases and J 5 bases; bases outside gene matches: 8. The CDR3 is 14 amino acids. The germline V gene has CDR1 SNHLY and CDR2 FYNNEI. The CDR3 here is CASNVYRGEDTQYF. CDR3 coding DNA: TGTGCCAGCAACGTGTACAGGGGGGAAGATACGCAGTATTTT. Full variable domain (remainder filled in from reference TRBV2 and TRBJ2-3): EPEVTQTPSHQVTQMGQEVILRCVPISNHLYFYWYRQILGQKVEFLVSFYNNEISEKSEIFDDQFSVERPDGSNFTLKIRSTKLEDSAMYFCASNVYRGEDTQYFGPGTRLTVL.

This clone has only a few counts. The rearrangement joins TRBV18 to TRBJ2-2; no clear D. The CDR3 consists of 14 residues. Trimming removed 2 bases from V and 6 bases from J, with 10 bases in between. In germline, CDR1 is KGHSH, CDR2 LQKENI. The DNA of the CDR3 is TGTGCCAGCTCACCATCGGGCGAGGCCGGGGAGCTGTTTTTT. Its protein is CASSPSGEAGELFF.

The chain couples TRBV15 to TRBJ2-7, with D tentatively TRBD2 (6 bases). The CDR3 has 13 residues. Trimming took 6 bases from V and 4 from J, leaving 13 bases between them. Per the germline V gene, CDR1 is LNHNV and CDR2 is YYDKDF (reference sequence). CDR3 sequence (DNA): TGTGCCACCAGTGGAGGTCGGGGGTACGAGCAGTACTTC. Translating gives CATSGGRGYEQYF.

The genes are TRBV6-1 and TRBJ2-2, with D perhaps TRBD2 (6 bases). Germline assignment: CDR1 MNHNS and CDR2 SASEGT. V lost 6 bases and J lost 3, with 11 bases in between. The CDR3 spans 14 residues. The CDR3 is CASRPGTHTGELFF. In DNA, the CDR3 is TGTGCCAGCAGGCCCGGGACTCACACCGGGGAGCTGTTTTTT.

The chain joins TRBV21-1 to TRBJ2-6; whether TRBD2, the table's D call, matches the DNA was not checked. TRBV21-1 is flagged as a pseudogene. CDR3 length equals 16 residues. The CDR3 DNA reads TGTGCCAGCAGCAAGGGCCCGGGATGGGGGGCCAACGTCCTGACTTTC. Residues: CASSKGPGWGANVLTF.

This rearrangement joins TRBV5-1 to TRBJ2-1; TRBD2 matches at 11 bases. The germline V gene has CDR1 SGHRS and CDR2 YFSETQ. Germline trimming cut 3 bases from V and 1 base from J; bases unmatched to any gene: 3. The CDR3 contains 16 residues. CDR3 sequence reads: CASSSGTSGSYNEQFF. In DNA, the CDR3 is TGCGCCAGCAGCTCCGGGACTAGCGGTTCCTACAATGAGCAGTTCTTC.

V is TRBV19 and J is TRBJ1-2, with D unresolved. CDR1 LNHDA and CDR2 SQIVND come from the germline V gene (reference sequence). The V and J ends lost 3 bases and 4 bases respectively, with 9 bases between them. The CDR3 is 13 amino acids. DNA for the CDR3: TGTGCCAGTAGTATTACAGAAACCTATGGCTACACCTTC. This translates into CASSITETYGYTF. The variable domain in full, completed from reference TRBV19 and TRBJ1-2, reads DGGITQSPKYLFRKEGQNVTLSCEQNLNHDAMYWYRQDPGQGLRLIYYSQIVNDFQKGDIAEGYSVSREKKESFPLTVTSAQKNPTAFYLCASSITETYGYTFGSGTRLTVV.